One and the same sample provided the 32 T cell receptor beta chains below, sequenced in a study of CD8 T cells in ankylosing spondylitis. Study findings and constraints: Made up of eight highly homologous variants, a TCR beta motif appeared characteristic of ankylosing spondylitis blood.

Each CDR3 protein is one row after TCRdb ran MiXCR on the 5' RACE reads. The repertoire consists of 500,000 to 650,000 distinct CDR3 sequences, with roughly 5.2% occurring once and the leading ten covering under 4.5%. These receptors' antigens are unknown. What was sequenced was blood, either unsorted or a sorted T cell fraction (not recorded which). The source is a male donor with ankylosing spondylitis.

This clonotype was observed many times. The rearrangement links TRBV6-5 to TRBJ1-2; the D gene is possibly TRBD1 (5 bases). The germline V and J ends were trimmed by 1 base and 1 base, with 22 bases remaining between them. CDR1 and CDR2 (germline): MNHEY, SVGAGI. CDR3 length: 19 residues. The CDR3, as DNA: TGTGCCAGCAGTTACTTATTCGTCAGGGCCAGTCCCCTTAACTATGGCTACACCTTC. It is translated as CASSYLFVRASPLNYGYTF.

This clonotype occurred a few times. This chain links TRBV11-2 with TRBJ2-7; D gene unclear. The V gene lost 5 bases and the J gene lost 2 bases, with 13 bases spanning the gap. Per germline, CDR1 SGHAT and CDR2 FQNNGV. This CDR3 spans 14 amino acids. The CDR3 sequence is CASSGLGPTYEQYF. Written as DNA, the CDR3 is TGTGCCAGCAGCGGCCTAGGCCCCACCTACGAGCAGTACTTC.

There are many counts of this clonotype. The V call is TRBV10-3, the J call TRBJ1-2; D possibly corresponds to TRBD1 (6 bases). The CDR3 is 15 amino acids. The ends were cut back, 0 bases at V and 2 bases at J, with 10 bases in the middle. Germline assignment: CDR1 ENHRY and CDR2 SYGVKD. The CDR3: CAISESNRDNYGYTF. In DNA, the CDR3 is TGTGCCATCAGTGAGTCTAACAGGGACAACTATGGCTACACCTTC.

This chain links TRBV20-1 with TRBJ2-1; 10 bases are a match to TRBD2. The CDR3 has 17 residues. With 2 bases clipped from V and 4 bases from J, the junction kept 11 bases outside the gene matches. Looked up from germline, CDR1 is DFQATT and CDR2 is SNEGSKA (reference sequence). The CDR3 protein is CSARNAGAAGGYNEQFF. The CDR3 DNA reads TGCAGTGCTAGAAATGCTGGGGCAGCGGGAGGGTACAATGAGCAGTTCTTC.

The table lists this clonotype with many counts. The CDR3 here is CASSPRDRDAYEQYF. DNA for the CDR3: TGTGCCAGCAGCCCCAGGGACCGCGACGCCTACGAGCAGTACTTC. The J gene is TRBJ2-7, the V gene TRBV9, with D perhaps matching TRBD1 or TRBD2 (5 bases each). The CDR3 runs to 15 residues. V was trimmed by 4 bases and J by 2 bases, leaving 16 bases between them. Germline CDR1 reads SGDLS; CDR2 reads YYNGEE.

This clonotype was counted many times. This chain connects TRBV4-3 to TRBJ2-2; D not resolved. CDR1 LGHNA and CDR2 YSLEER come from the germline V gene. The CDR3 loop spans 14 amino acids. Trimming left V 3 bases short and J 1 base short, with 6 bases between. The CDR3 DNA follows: TGCGCCAGCAGCCACTCACAGAACACCGGGGAGCTGTTTTTT. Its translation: CASSHSQNTGELFF.

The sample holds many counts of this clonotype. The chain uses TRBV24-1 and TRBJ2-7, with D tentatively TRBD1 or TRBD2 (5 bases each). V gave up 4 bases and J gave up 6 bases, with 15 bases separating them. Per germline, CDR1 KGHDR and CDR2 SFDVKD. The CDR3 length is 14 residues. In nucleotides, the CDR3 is TGTGCCACCAGTGACCCTTTGTGGGGGAGCGAGCAGTACTTC. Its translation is CATSDPLWGSEQYF.

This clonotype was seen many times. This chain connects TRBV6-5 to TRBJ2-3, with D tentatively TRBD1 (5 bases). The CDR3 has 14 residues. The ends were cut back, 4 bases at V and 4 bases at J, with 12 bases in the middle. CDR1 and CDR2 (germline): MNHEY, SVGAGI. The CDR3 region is CASSLGEGADTQYF. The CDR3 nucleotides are TGTGCCAGCAGTTTAGGGGAAGGGGCAGATACGCAGTATTTT.

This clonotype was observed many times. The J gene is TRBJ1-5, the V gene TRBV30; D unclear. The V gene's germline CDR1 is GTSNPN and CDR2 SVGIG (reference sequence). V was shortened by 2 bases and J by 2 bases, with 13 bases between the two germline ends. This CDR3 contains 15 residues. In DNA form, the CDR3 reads TGTGCCTGGAGTACGGCAAATCTCCGCAATCAGCCCCAGCATTTT. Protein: CAWSTANLRNQPQHF.

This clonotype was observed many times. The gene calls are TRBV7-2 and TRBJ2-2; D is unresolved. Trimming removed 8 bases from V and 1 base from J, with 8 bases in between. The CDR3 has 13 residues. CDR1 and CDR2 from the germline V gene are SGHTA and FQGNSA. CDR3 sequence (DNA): TGTGCCAGCTCACCTCTGAACACCGGGGAGCTGTTTTTT. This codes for CASSPLNTGELFF. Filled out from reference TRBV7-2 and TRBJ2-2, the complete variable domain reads GAGVSQSPSNKVTEKGKDVELRCDPISGHTALYWYRQSLGQGLEFLIYFQGNSAPDKSGLPSDRFSAERTGGSVSTLTIQRTQQEDSAVYLCASSPLNTGELFFGEGSRLTVL.

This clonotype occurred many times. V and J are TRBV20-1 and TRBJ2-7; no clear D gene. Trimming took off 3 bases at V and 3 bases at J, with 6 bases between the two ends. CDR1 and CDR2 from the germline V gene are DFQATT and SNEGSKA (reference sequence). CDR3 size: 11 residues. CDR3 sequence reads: CSASPDYEQYF. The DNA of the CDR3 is TGCAGTGCTAGTCCCGACTACGAGCAGTACTTC.

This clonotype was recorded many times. CDR3 DNA sequence: TGCAGCGTTGACGGACAGGGCAACACTGAAGCTTTCTTT. Its protein product is CSVDGQGNTEAFF. V and J are TRBV29-1 and TRBJ1-1; 8 bases match TRBD1. The CDR3 spans 13 residues. V was pared by 3 bases and J by 2 bases, with 2 bases of the junction left unmatched. Looked up from germline, CDR1 is SQVTM and CDR2 is ANQGSEA. Full variable domain (missing parts from reference TRBV29-1 and TRBJ1-1): SAVISQKPSRDICQRGTSLTIQCQVDSQVTMMFWYRQQPGQSLTLIATANQGSEATYESGFVIDKFPISRPNLTFSTLTVSNMSPEDSSIYLCSVDGQGNTEAFFGQGTRLTVV.

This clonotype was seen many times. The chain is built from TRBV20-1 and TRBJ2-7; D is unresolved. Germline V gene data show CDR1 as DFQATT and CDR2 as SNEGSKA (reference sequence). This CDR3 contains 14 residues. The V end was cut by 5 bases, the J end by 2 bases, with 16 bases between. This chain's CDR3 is CSAPRSHSTYEQYF. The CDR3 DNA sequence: TGCAGTGCTCCTCGGTCCCATTCAACCTACGAGCAGTACTTC.

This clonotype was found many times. CDR3 bases: TGCGCCAGCAGCCAAGTGGGCCGCGCGGGCTACACCTTC. It is translated as CASSQVGRAGYTF. The chain links TRBV4-3 to TRBJ1-2; D is undetermined. Per the germline V gene, CDR1 is LGHNA and CDR2 is YSLEER. CDR3 length: 13 residues. V shed 1 base and J shed 8 bases, with 11 bases lying between them.

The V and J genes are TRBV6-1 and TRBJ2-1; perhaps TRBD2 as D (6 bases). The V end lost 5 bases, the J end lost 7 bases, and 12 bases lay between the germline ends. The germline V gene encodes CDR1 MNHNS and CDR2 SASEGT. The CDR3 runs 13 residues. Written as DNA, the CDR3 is TGTGCCAGCAGTCCGAAAGGGAGGAATGAGCAGTTCTTC. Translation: CASSPKGRNEQFF.

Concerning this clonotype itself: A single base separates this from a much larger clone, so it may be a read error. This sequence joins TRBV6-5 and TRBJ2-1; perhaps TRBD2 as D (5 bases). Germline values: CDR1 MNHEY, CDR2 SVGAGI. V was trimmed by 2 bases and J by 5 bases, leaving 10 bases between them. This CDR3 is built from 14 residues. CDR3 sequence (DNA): TGTGCCAGCAGTTACGCGGTAGCGAACAATGAGCAGTTCTTC. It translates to CASSYAVANNEQFF.

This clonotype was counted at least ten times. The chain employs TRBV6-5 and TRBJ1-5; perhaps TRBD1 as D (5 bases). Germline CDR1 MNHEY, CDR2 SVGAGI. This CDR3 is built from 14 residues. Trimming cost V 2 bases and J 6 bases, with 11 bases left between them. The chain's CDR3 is CASSYGYRSQPQHF. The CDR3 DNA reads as TGTGCCAGCAGTTACGGATACAGGTCTCAGCCCCAGCATTTT.

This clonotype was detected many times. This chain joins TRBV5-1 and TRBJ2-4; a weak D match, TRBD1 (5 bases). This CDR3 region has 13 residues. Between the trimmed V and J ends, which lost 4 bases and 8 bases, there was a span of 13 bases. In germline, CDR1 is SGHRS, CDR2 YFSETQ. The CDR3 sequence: CASSLDRDYIQYF. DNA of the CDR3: TGCGCCAGCAGCCTCGACAGAGACTACATTCAGTACTTC.

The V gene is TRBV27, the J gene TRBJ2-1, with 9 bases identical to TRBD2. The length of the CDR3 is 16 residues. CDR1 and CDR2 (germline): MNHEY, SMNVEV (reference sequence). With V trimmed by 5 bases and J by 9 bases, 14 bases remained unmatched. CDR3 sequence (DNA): TGTGCCAGCAGTCCTCTTGAGGCGGGAGGGCCGGTTGAGCAGTTCTTC. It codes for CASSPLEAGGPVEQFF.

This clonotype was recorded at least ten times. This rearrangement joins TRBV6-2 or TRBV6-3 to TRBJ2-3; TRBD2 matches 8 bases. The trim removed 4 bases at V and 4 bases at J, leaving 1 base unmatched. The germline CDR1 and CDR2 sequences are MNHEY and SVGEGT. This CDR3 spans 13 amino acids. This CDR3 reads CASSFGRADTQYF. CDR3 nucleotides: TGTGCCAGCAGTTTCGGGAGGGCAGATACGCAGTATTTT.

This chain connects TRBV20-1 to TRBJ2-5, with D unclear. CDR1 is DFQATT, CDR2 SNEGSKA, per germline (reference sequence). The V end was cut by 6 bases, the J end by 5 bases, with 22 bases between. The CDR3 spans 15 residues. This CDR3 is CSATGPLPGQETQYF. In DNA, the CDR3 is TGCAGTGCAACCGGGCCACTTCCCGGGCAGGAGACCCAGTACTTC.

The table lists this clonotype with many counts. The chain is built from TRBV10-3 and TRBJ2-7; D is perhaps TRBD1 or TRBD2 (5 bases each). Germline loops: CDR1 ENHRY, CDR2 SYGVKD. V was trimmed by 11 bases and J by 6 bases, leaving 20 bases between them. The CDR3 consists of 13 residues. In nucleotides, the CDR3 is TGTGCCTCCAGCGGCGGAGCAGGGAGCGAGCAGTACTTC. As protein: CASSGGAGSEQYF.

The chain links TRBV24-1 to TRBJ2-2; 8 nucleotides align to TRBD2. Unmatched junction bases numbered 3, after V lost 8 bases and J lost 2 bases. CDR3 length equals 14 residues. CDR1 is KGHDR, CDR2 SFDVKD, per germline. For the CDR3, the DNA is TGTGCCACCATGATAGCGGGAAACACCGGGGAGCTGTTTTTT. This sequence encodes CATMIAGNTGELFF.

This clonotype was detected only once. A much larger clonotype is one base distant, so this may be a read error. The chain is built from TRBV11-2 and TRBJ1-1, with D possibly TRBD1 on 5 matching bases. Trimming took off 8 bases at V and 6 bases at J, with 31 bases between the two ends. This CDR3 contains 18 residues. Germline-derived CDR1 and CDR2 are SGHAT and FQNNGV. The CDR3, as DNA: TGTGCCAGCGGCCTAAGAAACCGGGACCGAGGCGGGGGGGCTGAAGCTTTCTTT. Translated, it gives CASGLRNRDRGGGAEAFF.

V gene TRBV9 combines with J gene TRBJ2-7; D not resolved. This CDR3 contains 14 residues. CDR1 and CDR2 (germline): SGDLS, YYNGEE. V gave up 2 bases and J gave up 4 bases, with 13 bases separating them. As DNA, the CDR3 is TGTGCCAGCAGCGTCGGCCCTTTCGAGTACGAGCAGTACTTC. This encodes CASSVGPFEYEQYF.

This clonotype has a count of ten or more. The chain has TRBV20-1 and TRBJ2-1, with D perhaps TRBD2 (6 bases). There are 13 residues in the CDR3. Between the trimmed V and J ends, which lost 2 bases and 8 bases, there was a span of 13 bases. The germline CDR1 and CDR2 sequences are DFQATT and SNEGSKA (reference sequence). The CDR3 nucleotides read TGCAGTGCTAGAATAGCGGTCGGGGATGAGCAGTTCTTC. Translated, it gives CSARIAVGDEQFF.

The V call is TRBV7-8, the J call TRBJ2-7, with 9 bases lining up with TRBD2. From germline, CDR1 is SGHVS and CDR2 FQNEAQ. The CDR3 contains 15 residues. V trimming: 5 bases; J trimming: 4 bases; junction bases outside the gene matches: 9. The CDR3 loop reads CASSISGRRAYEQYF. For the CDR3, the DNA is TGTGCCAGCAGCATTAGCGGGAGAAGGGCGTACGAGCAGTACTTC.

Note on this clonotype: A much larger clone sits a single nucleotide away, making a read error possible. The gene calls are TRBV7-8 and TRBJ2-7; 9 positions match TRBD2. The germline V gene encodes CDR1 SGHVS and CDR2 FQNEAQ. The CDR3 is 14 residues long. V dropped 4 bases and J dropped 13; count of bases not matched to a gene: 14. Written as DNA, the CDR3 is TGTGCCAGCAGCTCGCTCGGGGTAGCGGGAGCTTCCTACTTC. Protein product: CASSSLGVAGASYF.

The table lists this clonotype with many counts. In DNA form, the CDR3 reads TGTGCCAGCAACCGAAGGGGGCCGGGGTCACCCCTCCACTTT. Translating gives CASNRRGPGSPLHF. V and J are TRBV9 and TRBJ1-6, with 7 bases that match TRBD1. Per germline, CDR1 SGDLS and CDR2 YYNGEE. Trimming removed 6 bases from V and 10 bases from J; junction bases left unmatched: 10. This CDR3 spans 14 amino acids. Using reference TRBV9 and TRBJ1-6 for the parts outside the CDR3, the full variable domain is DSGVTQTPKHLITATGQRVTLRCSPRSGDLSVYWYQQSLDQGLQFLIQYYNGEERAKGNILERFSAQQFPDLHSELNLSSLELGDSALYFCASNRRGPGSPLHFGNGTRLTVT.

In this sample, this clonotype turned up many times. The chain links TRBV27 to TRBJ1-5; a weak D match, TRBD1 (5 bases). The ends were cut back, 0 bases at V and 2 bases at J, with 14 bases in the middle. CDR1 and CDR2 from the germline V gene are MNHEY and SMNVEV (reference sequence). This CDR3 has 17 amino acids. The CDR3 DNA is TGTGCCAGCAGTTTATCGAGGGGTCGAGGGGGCAATCAGCCCCAGCATTTT. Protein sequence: CASSLSRGRGGNQPQHF.

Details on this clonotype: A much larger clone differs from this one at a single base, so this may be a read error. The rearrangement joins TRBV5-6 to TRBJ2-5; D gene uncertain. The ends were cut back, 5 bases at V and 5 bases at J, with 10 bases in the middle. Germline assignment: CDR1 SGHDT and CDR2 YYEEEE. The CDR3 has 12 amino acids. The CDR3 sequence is CASRYQVETQYF. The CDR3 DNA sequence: TGTGCCAGCAGGTACCAGGTGGAGACCCAGTACTTC.

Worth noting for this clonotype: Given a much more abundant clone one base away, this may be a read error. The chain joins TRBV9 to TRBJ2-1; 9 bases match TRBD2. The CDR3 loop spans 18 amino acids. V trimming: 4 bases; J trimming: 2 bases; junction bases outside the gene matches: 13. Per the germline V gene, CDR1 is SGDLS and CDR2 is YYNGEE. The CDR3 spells CASSPRNSGRVPYNEQFF. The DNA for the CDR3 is TGTGCCAGCAGCCCCCGGAATAGCGGGAGAGTACCCTACAATGAGCAGTTCTTC.